These 6 T cell receptor beta chains were sequenced from one sample in a study of shared clonotypes between healthy human individuals. TCRdb's table, derived via immunoSEQ multiplex PCR, lists solely in-frame clones and lacks some. The data contain 1.6 million or so clones, 97% to 99% of them singletons. Input material: naive CD4+ T cells sorted from blood. Documented subset: CD45RA+ positively selected. These TCRs come from a man aged 25 to 45 in good health.

V and J are TRBV25-1 and TRBJ2-7, with D possibly matching TRBD1 (6 bases). Germline values: CDR1 MGHDK, CDR2 SYGVNS. V was pared by 6 bases and J by 6 bases, with 18 bases between. The length of the CDR3 is 14 residues. The CDR3 region is CASRKQGSDPEQYF. DNA for the CDR3: TGTGCCAGCAGAAAACAGGGATCAGATCCCGAGCAGTACTTC.

The genes are TRBV19 and TRBJ2-7; TRBD2 might be the D (5 bases). The CDR3 runs to 16 residues. Trimming took off 6 bases at V and 7 bases at J, with 25 bases between the two ends. Germline values: CDR1 LNHDA, CDR2 SQIVND (reference sequence). CDR3: CASRAFGEGPRDEQYF. The CDR3 DNA follows: TGTGCCAGTAGAGCCTTTGGAGAGGGCCCACGGGATGAGCAGTACTTC.

The chain links TRBV27 to TRBJ2-2; D tentatively reads TRBD1 or TRBD2 (6 bases each). Germline CDR1 MNHEY, CDR2 SMNVEV (reference sequence). Trimming took off 3 bases at V and 6 bases at J, with 17 bases between the two ends. This CDR3 contains 16 residues. CDR3 DNA sequence: TGTGCCAGCAGTTTCCAGGGGACGGGAGTGGCCGGGGAGCTGTTTTTT. Its translation is CASSFQGTGVAGELFF.

The chain links TRBV19 to TRBJ2-5; tentatively, D is TRBD1 or TRBD2 (5 bases each). Germline V gene data show CDR1 as LNHDA and CDR2 as SQIVND (reference sequence). Deletions cut 9 bases from V and 4 bases from J, with 21 bases between. The CDR3 covers 15 residues. CDR3 region: CASGFEGRLGETQYF. As DNA, the CDR3 is TGTGCCAGCGGGTTTGAGGGACGCTTGGGAGAGACCCAGTACTTC.

CDR3 nucleotides: TGCGCCAGCAGCCAAGGTCCCCGAAGGGATACGCAGTATTTT. Amino acids: CASSQGPRRDTQYF. The chain links TRBV4-3 to TRBJ2-3, with D unclear. The CDR3 length is 14 residues. The V gene's germline CDR1 is LGHNA and CDR2 YSLEER. V dropped 1 base and J dropped 6 bases, with 11 bases sitting between them.

V usage is TRBV29-1 and J usage is TRBJ2-2, with a tentative D call TRBD1 (6 bases). CDR3 size: 15 residues. Trimming pared 4 bases from V and 4 bases from J, leaving 16 bases between. Per the germline V gene, CDR1 is SQVTM and CDR2 is ANQGSEA. CDR3 sequence reads: CSVAGTGRVTGELFF. The CDR3 DNA sequence: TGCAGCGTTGCTGGAACAGGGCGTGTCACCGGGGAGCTGTTTTTT.